This TCR beta chain appears in the sequencing data of a study of T cell responses to AZD1222 COVID-19 vaccine. The study's findings and limits: Donors were chiefly white British, with a greater number of females, and clonal diversity was perhaps underestimated.

A remark on this clone: Its antigen is unknown.

Produced via immunoSEQ multiplex PCR; TCRdb's table is partial and in-frame only. The sample has some 180,000 clones, 85% to 95% seen once. The length of the CDR3 is 16 residues. The ends lost 5 bases at V and 1 base at J; junction bases unmatched: 5. Germline CDR1 LNHDA, CDR2 SQIVND (reference sequence). The V gene is TRBV19, the J gene TRBJ1-1; 12 nucleotides match TRBD1. This clonotype was sampled from an adult in good health. The sequencing here drew on peripheral blood, taken on day 0 of AZD1222 vaccination. The CDR3 sequence is CASSVRDRGRNTEAFF. The CDR3 nucleotides read TGTGCCAGTAGTGTCCGGGACAGGGGGCGGAACACTGAAGCTTTCTTT.